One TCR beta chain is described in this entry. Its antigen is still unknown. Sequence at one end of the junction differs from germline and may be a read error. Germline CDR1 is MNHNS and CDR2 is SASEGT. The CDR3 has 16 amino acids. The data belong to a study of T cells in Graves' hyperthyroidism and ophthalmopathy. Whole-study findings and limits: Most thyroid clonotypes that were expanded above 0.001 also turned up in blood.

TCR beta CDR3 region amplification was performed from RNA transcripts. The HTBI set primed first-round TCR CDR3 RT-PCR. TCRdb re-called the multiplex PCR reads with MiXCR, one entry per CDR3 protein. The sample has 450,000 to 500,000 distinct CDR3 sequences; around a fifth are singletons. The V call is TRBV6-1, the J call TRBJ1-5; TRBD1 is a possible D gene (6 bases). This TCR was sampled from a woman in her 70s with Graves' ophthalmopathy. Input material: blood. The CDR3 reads CTSSGRGGGINQPQHF. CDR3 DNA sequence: TGTACCAGCAGCGGGAGGGGGGGAGGAATTAATCAGCCCCAGCATTTT.